Presented here are 18 T cell receptor beta chains from one specimen sequenced in a study of cytomegalovirus exposure and HLA in healthy donors. 60 Vbeta and 13 Jbeta primers were used in PCR. Produced via immunoSEQ multiplex PCR; TCRdb's table is partial and in-frame only. The sample records about 180,000 clones, just under 80% being singletons. The specimen sequenced was PBMCs. The receptors stem from a woman aged 25 to 45 in good health and CMV-seronegative.

The chain combines TRBV6-6 with TRBJ2-2; D may be TRBD2 (5 bases). Germline assignment: CDR1 MNHNY and CDR2 SVGAGI (reference sequence). This CDR3 has 14 amino acids. The V and J ends lost 6 bases and 4 bases respectively, with 12 bases between them. The CDR3 DNA reads as TGTGCCAGCAGCCTCGAGGGATCCACCGGGGAGCTGTTTTTT. Translating it yields CASSLEGSTGELFF.

This chain links TRBV19 with TRBJ2-3; D not resolved. The ends were cut back, 5 bases at V and 2 bases at J, with 2 bases in the middle. The CDR3 has 11 amino acids. Looked up from germline, CDR1 is LNHDA and CDR2 is SQIVND (reference sequence). DNA of the CDR3: TGTGCCAGTAGTCTCACAGATACGCAGTATTTT. Its translation: CASSLTDTQYF.

The chain carries TRBV5-1 and TRBJ1-4; D is unresolved. Germline V lookup: CDR1 SGHRS, CDR2 YFSETQ. This CDR3 comprises 14 residues. Trimming took 2 bases from V and 0 from J, leaving 5 bases between them. The CDR3 nucleotides read TGCGCCAGCAGCTTACAATCAACTAATGAAAAACTGTTTTTT. Residues: CASSLQSTNEKLFF.

The chain has TRBV30 and TRBJ2-5; 9 bases match TRBD2. The CDR3 totals 14 residues. From germline, CDR1 is GTSNPN and CDR2 SVGIG (reference sequence). Trimming at V came to 0 bases and at J to 5 bases, leaving 4 bases not matched to a gene. DNA for the CDR3: TGTGCCTGGAGTGTCCTAGCGGGGAGGGAGACCCAGTACTTC. Translation gives CAWSVLAGRETQYF.

CDR3 amino acids: CASSYEMNTEAFF. CDR3 DNA: TGTGCCAGCAGTTACGAGATGAACACTGAAGCTTTCTTT. The gene calls are TRBV6-5 and TRBJ1-1; D uncertain. CDR3 length equals 13 residues. The germline gives CDR1 MNHEY, CDR2 SVGAGI. V shed 2 bases and J shed 0 bases, with 4 bases lying between them.

The chain couples TRBV5-5 to TRBJ1-5; the D is unclear. Germline V gene sequence: CDR1 SGHKS, CDR2 YYEKEE (reference sequence). The CDR3 has 13 amino acids. Trimming took off 0 bases at V and 5 bases at J, with 6 bases between the two ends. The CDR3 nucleotides are TGTGCCAGCAGCTTGGTTGGCCATCAGCCCCAGCATTTT. Its translation is CASSLVGHQPQHF.

Comment on this clone: An end of the junction differs from the germline gene, which may be a read error. The CDR3 DNA is TGTGCCAGCAGCGTAGGGGCGAGCTCCTACGATGAGCAGTTCTTC. It yields the protein CASSVGASSYDEQFF. This chain uses TRBV9 with TRBJ2-1; D remains unclear. The CDR3 covers 15 residues. In germline, CDR1 is SGDLS, CDR2 YYNGEE.

This chain uses TRBV4-3 with TRBJ1-4; D ambiguous. Trimming shortened V by 1 base and J by 3 bases, and 9 bases separated the two germline ends. This CDR3 has 15 amino acids. Germline V gene lookup returns CDR1 LGHNA and CDR2 YSLEER. CDR3 sequence reads: CASSQAGIPNEKLFF. CDR3 nucleotide sequence: TGCGCCAGCAGCCAAGCGGGTATTCCTAATGAAAAACTGTTTTTT.

This rearrangement joins TRBV5-1 to TRBJ2-6, with a tentative D call TRBD1 (6 bases). The V end lost 0 bases, the J end lost 3 bases, and 7 bases lay between the germline ends. The length of the CDR3 is 15 residues. Germline CDR1 and CDR2: SGHRS and YFSETQ. The CDR3 region is CASSLAQGGANVLTF. CDR3 sequence (DNA): TGCGCCAGCAGCTTGGCACAGGGTGGGGCCAACGTCCTGACTTTC.

The genes are TRBV30 and TRBJ2-7; 8 bases match TRBD1. CDR3 length equals 14 residues. CDR1 GTSNPN and CDR2 SVGIG come from the germline V gene (reference sequence). The V gene end was trimmed by 0 bases and the J gene end by 1 base; junction bases not matched to a gene: 2. In DNA form, the CDR3 reads TGTGCCTGGAGTGTTAGGACAGGGTCCTACGAGCAGTACTTC. Protein product: CAWSVRTGSYEQYF.

This clone was seen a few times. This chain connects TRBV5-1 to TRBJ2-1; D is possibly TRBD2 (6 bases). The CDR3 consists of 15 residues. Germline V gives CDR1 SGHRS, CDR2 YFSETQ. V lost 0 bases to trimming and J lost 4 bases, with 11 bases between them. The CDR3 DNA sequence: TGCGCCAGCAGCTTGGGACTAGTTACGTACAATGAGCAGTTCTTC. It yields the protein CASSLGLVTYNEQFF. Combining the CDR3 with reference TRBV5-1 and TRBJ2-1 gives the whole variable domain KAGVTQTPRYLIKTRGQQVTLSCSPISGHRSVSWYQQTPGQGLQFLFEYFSETQRNKGNFPGRFSGRQFSNSRSEMNVSTLELGDSALYLCASSLGLVTYNEQFFGPGTRLTVL.

Only a few counts were recorded for this clone. The rearrangement uses TRBV29-1 and TRBJ2-7; D possibly corresponds to TRBD1 (5 bases). The CDR3 is 12 amino acids. V lost 4 bases and J lost 7, with 14 bases in between. CDR1 is SQVTM and CDR2 is ANQGSEA in the germline V gene. The CDR3, as DNA: TGCAGCGTTGTGGCAGGGTGGTTGGAGCAGTACTTC. Translating it yields CSVVAGWLEQYF.

This rearrangement joins TRBV4-2 to TRBJ2-1; a weak D match, TRBD2 (6 bases). The CDR3 spans 17 residues. Per germline, CDR1 LGHNA and CDR2 YNFKEQ. The V and J ends lost 8 bases and 3 bases respectively, with 23 bases between them. CDR3 in amino acids: CASLPDPASDIYNEQFF. CDR3 coding DNA: TGTGCCAGCCTTCCCGACCCGGCTAGCGACATCTACAATGAGCAGTTCTTC.

The chain is built from TRBV29-1 and TRBJ2-5; 7 nucleotides line up with TRBD2. CDR3 length equals 14 residues. Germline CDR1 reads SQVTM; CDR2 reads ANQGSEA. V lost 3 bases and J lost 4; bases outside the gene matches: 8. The CDR3 region is CSVEVIQRGETQYF. DNA for the CDR3: TGCAGCGTTGAGGTAATACAGCGGGGAGAGACCCAGTACTTC.

The chain joins TRBV18 to TRBJ1-5; TRBD1 matches at 7 bases. Trimming took 6 bases from V and 4 from J; bases not matched to a gene: 6. CDR3 length: 14 residues. Germline CDR1 KGHSH, CDR2 LQKENI. As DNA, the CDR3 is TGTGCCAGCTCCGGGGACAGAGTTAATCAGCCCCAGCATTTT. Its protein is CASSGDRVNQPQHF.

The chain links TRBV5-1 to TRBJ2-3, with 10 bases aligning to TRBD1. In germline, CDR1 is SGHRS, CDR2 YFSETQ. The CDR3 length is 15 residues. Trimming took 4 bases from V and 2 from J; bases not matched to a gene: 4. The CDR3 nucleotides read TGCGCCAGCAGCCTGGGACAGGGGAACACAGATACGCAGTATTTT. Protein product: CASSLGQGNTDTQYF.

J is TRBJ2-7 and V is TRBV4-3; 11 nucleotides line up with TRBD1. The CDR3 runs to 15 residues. With 0 bases clipped from V and 3 bases from J, the junction kept 1 base outside the gene matches. Germline values: CDR1 LGHNA, CDR2 YSLEER. The CDR3 spells CASSQDGTGGYEQYF. The DNA for the CDR3 is TGCGCCAGCAGCCAAGATGGGACAGGGGGCTACGAGCAGTACTTC.

CDR3 loop: CASSRGPATDTQYF. The DNA of the CDR3 is TGTGCCAGCAGCAGGGGGCCCGCCACAGATACGCAGTATTTT. The gene calls are TRBV7-2 and TRBJ2-3; TRBD1 matches 7 bases. The trim removed 5 bases at V and 2 bases at J, leaving 4 bases unmatched. The CDR3 runs to 14 residues. Germline CDR1 and CDR2: SGHTA and FQGNSA.